This is a list of T cell receptor beta chains from one sample in a study of CXCR3-negative and CXCR3-positive naive CD8 T cells. TCRdb derives one entry per CDR3 protein from the 5' RACE reads, leaving out DNA. This table lists just over 40,000 distinct CDR3 sequences. The source material was naive CXCR3- CD8+ T cells from blood. The receptor source for this set is a human donor in good health. Some clones in this sample may be carry-over from other donors' samples. The CDR3 runs from the conserved cysteine through the conserved F or W.

V,length,J,CDR3
TRBV28,12,TRBJ2-1,CASSLFDNEQFF
TRBV29-1,15,TRBJ2-2,CSVLTSGRPPGELFF
TRBV28,12,TRBJ2-1,CASTPGEGEQFF
TRBV4-2,15,TRBJ2-3,CASSQGQEATDTQYF
TRBV3-1,14,TRBJ2-7,CASSYDREFYEQYF
TRBV6-6,13,TRBJ2-7,CASREGTSYEQYF
TRBV29-1,11,TRBJ1-1,CSVAGDTEAFF
TRBV7-9,15,TRBJ2-5,CASSLVDRGQETQYF
TRBV7-7,15,TRBJ2-1,CASSLGAGGPNEQFF
TRBV5-6,15,TRBJ2-2,CASSLMGVDTGELFF
TRBV5-1,16,TRBJ1-1,CASSHHYTGMNTEAFF
TRBV7-2,18,TRBJ2-7,CASSLEGGRDRAIYEQYF
TRBV7-6,13,TRBJ2-2,CASRATIPGELFF
TRBV10-3,17,TRBJ2-4,CAISDPGLAGGKNIQYF
TRBV12-3/TRBV12-4,15,TRBJ2-3,CASKEDRSPTDTQYF
TRBV27,16,TRBJ2-5,CASSLSLTGGEETQYF